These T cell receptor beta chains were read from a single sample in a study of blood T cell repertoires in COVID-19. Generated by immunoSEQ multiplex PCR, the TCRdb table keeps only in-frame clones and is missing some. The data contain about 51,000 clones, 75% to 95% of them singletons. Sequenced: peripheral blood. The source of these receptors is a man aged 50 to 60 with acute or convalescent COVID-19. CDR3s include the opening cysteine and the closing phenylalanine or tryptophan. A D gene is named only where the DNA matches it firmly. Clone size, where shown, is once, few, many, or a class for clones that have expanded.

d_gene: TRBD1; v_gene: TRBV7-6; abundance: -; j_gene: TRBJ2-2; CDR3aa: CASSLGRDRLTGELFF; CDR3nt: TGTGCCAGCAGCTTAGGACGGGACAGGCTCACCGGGGAGCTGTTTTTT
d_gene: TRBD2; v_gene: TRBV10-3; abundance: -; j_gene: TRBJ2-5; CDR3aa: CAIGRGGLQETQYF; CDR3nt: TGTGCCATCGGGCGGGGGGGGCTTCAAGAGACCCAGTACTTC
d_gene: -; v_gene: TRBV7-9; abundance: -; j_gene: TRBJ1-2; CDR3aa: CASSLSVDYGYTF; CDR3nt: TGTGCCAGCAGCTTAAGCGTGGACTATGGCTACACCTTC
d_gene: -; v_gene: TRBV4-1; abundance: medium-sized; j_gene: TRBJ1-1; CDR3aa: CASSQGRHSLLTEAFF; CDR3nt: TGCGCCAGCAGCCAAGGCAGACACAGTTTGCTCACTGAAGCTTTCTTT
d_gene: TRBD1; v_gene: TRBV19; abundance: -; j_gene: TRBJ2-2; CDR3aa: CASSNGQGYWYTGELFF; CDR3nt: TGTGCCAGTAGTAACGGACAGGGGTATTGGTACACCGGGGAGCTGTTTTTT
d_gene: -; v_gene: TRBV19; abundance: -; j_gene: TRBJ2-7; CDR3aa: CASQQGGEQYF; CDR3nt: TGTGCCAGCCAACAGGGCGGCGAGCAGTACTTC
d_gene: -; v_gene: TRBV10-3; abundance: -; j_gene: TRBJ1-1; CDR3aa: CAISEDREAFF; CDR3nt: TGTGCCATCAGTGAGGACAGGGAAGCTTTCTTT
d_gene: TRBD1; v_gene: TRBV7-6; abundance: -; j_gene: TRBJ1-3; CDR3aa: CASSLGSGQGRNTIYF; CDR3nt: TGTGCCAGCAGCTTAGGATCGGGACAGGGGAGAAACACCATATATTTT
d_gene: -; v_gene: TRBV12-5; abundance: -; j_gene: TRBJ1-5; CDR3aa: CASGLSGSNQPQHF; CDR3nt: TGTGCTAGTGGTTTATCGGGGAGCAATCAGCCCCAGCATTTT
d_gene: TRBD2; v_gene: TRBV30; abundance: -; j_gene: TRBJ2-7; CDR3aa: CAWSGIAGATYEQYF; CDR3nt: TGTGCCTGGAGTGGAATAGCGGGGGCGACCTACGAGCAGTACTTC
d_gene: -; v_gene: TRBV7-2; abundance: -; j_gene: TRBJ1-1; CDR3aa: CASSLRHGGGEAFF; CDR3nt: TGTGCCAGCAGCTTGCGCCATGGGGGGGGTGAAGCTTTCTTT
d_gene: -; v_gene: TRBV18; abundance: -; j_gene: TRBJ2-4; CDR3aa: CASSPGQAKNIQYF; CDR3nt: TGTGCCAGCTCACCTGGACAAGCCAAAAACATTCAGTACTTC
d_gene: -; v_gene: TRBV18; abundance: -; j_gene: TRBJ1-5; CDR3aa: CASSPTEFSGGPQHF; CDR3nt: TGTGCCAGCTCACCCACAGAGTTCTCCGGAGGGCCCCAGCATTTT
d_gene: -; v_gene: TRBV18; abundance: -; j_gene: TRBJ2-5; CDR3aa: CASSLDSGETQYF; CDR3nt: TGTGCCAGCTCACTAGACAGTGGTGAGACCCAGTACTTC
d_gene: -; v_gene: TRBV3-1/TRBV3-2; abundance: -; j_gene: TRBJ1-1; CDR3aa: CASSQETQNTEAFF; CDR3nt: TGTGCCAGCAGCCAAGAAACTCAGAACACTGAAGCTTTCTTT
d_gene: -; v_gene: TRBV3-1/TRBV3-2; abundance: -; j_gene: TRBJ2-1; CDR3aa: CASSQDNSGGSSYNEQFF; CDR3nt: TGTGCCAGCAGCCAAGATAACAGCGGAGGAAGCTCCTACAATGAGCAGTTCTTC
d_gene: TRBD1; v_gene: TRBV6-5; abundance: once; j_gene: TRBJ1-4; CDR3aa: CASSPTGNNEKLFF; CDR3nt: TGTGCCAGCAGTCCGACAGGGAATAATGAAAAACTGTTTTTT
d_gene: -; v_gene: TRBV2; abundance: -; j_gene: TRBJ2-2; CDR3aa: CASRQTGNTGELFF; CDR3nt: TGTGCCAGCAGACAGACAGGGAACACCGGGGAGCTGTTTTTT
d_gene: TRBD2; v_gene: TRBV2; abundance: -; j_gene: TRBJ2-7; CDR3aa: CASRSQGLAGEQYF; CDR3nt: TGTGCCAGCAGATCACAGGGACTAGCGGGTGAGCAGTACTTC
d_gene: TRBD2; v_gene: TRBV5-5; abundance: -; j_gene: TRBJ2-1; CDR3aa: CASSPRTSGGNEQFF; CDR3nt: TGTGCCAGCAGCCCCCGGACTAGCGGGGGTAATGAGCAGTTCTTC
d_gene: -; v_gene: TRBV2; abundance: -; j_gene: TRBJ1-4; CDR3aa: CASRTGFNEKLFF; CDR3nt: TGTGCCAGCAGGACGGGGTTTAATGAAAAACTGTTTTTT
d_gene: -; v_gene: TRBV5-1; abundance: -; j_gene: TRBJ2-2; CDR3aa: CASSLGDTGELFF; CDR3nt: TGCGCCAGCAGCTTAGGGGATACCGGGGAGCTGTTTTTT
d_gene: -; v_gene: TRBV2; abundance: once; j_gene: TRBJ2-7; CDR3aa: CASRGQSRQYF; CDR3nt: TGTGCCAGCAGAGGACAGTCCCGGCAGTACTTC
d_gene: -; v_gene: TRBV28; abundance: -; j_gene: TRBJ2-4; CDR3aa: CATQSRNIQYF; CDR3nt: TGTGCCACCCAATCGCGGAACATTCAGTACTTC
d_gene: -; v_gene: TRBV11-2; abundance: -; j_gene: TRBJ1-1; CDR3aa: CASSLIMNTEAFF; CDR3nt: TGTGCCAGCAGCCTAATCATGAACACTGAAGCTTTCTTT
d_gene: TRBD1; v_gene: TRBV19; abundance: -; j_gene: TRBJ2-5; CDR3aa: CASSPGAGGRETQYF; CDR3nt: TGTGCCAGTAGCCCAGGGGCAGGGGGCAGAGAGACCCAGTACTTC
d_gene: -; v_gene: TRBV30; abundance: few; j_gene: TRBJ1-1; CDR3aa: CAWNPHTNTEAFF; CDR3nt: TGTGCCTGGAACCCTCACACCAACACTGAAGCTTTCTTT
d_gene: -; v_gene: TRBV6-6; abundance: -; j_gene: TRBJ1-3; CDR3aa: CASGGGGNTIYF; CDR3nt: TGTGCCAGCGGGGGGGGAGGAAACACCATATATTTT
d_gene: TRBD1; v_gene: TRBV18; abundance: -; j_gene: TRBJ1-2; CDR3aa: CASSPRTGNGYTF; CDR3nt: TGTGCCAGCTCACCACGGACAGGGAACGGCTACACCTTC
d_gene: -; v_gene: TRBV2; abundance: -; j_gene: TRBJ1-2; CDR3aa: CASRAAGADGYTF; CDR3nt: TGTGCCAGCAGAGCCGCGGGGGCGGATGGCTACACCTTC
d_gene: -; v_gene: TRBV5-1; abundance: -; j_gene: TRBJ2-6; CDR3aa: CASSLAGRGESSGANVLTF; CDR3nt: TGCGCCAGCAGCTTGGCCGGTCGAGGCGAAAGCTCTGGGGCCAACGTCCTGACTTTC
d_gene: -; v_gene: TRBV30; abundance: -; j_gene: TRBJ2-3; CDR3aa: CAWTSGLPTDTQYF; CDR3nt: TGTGCCTGGACAAGCGGACTCCCCACAGATACGCAGTATTTT
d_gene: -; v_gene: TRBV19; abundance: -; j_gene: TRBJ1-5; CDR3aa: CASSITGTIYQPQHF; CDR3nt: TGTGCCAGTAGTATCACAGGGACGATTTATCAGCCCCAGCATTTT
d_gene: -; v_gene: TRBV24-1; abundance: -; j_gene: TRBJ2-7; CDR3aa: CATSDGQASYEQYF; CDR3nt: TGTGCCACCAGTGATGGTCAGGCCTCCTACGAGCAGTACTTC
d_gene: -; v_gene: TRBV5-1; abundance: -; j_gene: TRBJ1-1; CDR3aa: CASSWNGQNTEAFF; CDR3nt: TGCGCCAGCAGCTGGAACGGACAAAACACTGAAGCTTTCTTT